This T cell receptor beta chain came from a study of OX40 agonist ivuxolimab in advanced cancers. Study-level background: The patients received agonistic anti-OX40 (CD134) antibody ivuxolimab. Study results and limitations: Both CD4+ and CD8+ T cell populations in blood had undergone clonal expansion by week 6 at 0.1 to 3.0 mg/kg. Antigen specificity remained undetermined for the expanded peripheral T cells.

To note about this clone: Its antigen is still unknown.

The timepoints at which blood was sampled were baseline, cycle 4 day 1, and cycle 7 day 1. Sequencing used immunoSEQ multiplex PCR; TCRdb keeps in-frame clones, though not all of them. The sample includes about 79,000 clones, roughly 87% of them seen just once. The CDR3 length is 14 residues. The V gene's germline CDR1 is LNHDA and CDR2 SQIVND (reference sequence). V gave up 6 bases and J gave up 2 bases, with 11 bases separating them. This chain links TRBV19 with TRBJ1-5; D gene uncertain. The input for sequencing was CD4+ or CD8+ T cells sorted from blood, taken in a trial of the OX40 agonist ivuxolimab. This TCR came from an adult with an advanced solid tumor such as melanoma, head and neck, liver or kidney cancer. The CDR3 nucleotides are TGTGCCAGTAGAAACGGGCCACGCAATCAGCCCCAGCATTTT. Translated: CASRNGPRNQPQHF. Complete variable domain (other parts from reference TRBV19 and TRBJ1-5): DGGITQSPKYLFRKEGQNVTLSCEQNLNHDAMYWYRQDPGQGLRLIYYSQIVNDFQKGDIAEGYSVSREKKESFPLTVTSAQKNPTAFYLCASRNGPRNQPQHFGDGTRLSIL.